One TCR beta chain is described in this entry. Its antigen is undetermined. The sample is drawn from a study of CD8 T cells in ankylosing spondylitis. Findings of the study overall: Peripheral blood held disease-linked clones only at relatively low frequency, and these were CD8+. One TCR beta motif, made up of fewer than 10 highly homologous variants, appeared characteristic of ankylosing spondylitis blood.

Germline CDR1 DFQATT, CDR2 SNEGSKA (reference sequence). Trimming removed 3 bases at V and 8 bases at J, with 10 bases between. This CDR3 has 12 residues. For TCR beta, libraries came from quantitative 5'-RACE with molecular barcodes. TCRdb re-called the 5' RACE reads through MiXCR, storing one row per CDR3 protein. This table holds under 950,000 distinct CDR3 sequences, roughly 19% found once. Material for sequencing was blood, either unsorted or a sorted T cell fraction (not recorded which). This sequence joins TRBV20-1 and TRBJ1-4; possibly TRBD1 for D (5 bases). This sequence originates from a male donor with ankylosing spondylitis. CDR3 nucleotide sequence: TGCAGTGCTAGGCAGGGCAAAGAAAAACTGTTTTTT. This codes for CSARQGKEKLFF.